Each of the 5 T cell receptor beta chains below was sequenced from the same sample in a study of blood T cell repertoires in COVID-19. Data came from immunoSEQ multiplex PCR; TCRdb stores just in-frame clones and leaves some out. Of 40,000 to 60,000 clones listed, under 90% were seen once; the top ten hold approximately 2.5%. The sample taken for sequencing was peripheral blood. All receptors come from a woman older than 75 with COVID-19, enrolled during active disease.

This clone turned up a few times. V gene TRBV7-2 combines with J gene TRBJ1-6; tentative D call: TRBD1 (5 bases). This CDR3 is 14 amino acids long. Germline V gene sequence: CDR1 SGHTA, CDR2 FQGNSA. Trimming stripped 7 bases from V and 7 bases from J, with 14 bases between. CDR3 protein: CASTLGAGNSPLHF. CDR3 in DNA: TGTGCCAGCACCCTAGGGGCGGGAAATTCACCCCTCCACTTT.

The rearrangement joins TRBV5-1 to TRBJ2-7; TRBD1 aligns across 8 bases. Per the germline V gene, CDR1 is SGHRS and CDR2 is YFSETQ. The CDR3 is 15 residues long. V lost 6 bases, J lost 4 bases, and 12 bases stayed unmatched. Written as DNA, the CDR3 is TGCGCCAGCATAATCCCAGGGGGCGCGGGATACGAGCAGTACTTC. It yields the protein CASIIPGGAGYEQYF.

This clone was seen just once. This rearrangement joins TRBV1 to TRBJ1-5; TRBD1 is taken as the D call from the table, unchecked against the DNA. TRBV1 is deemed a pseudogene. This CDR3 has 17 residues. CDR3 nucleotides: TGCACCAGCAGCCAAATCTCGCCGGGACAGAACAATCAGCCCCAGCATTTT. Protein sequence: CTSSQISPGQNNQPQHF.

J is TRBJ1-1 and V is TRBV6-5, with D tentatively TRBD1 (5 bases). Trimming took off 6 bases at V and 2 bases at J, with 13 bases between the two ends. The CDR3 contains 14 residues. Per the germline V gene, CDR1 is MNHEY and CDR2 is SVGAGI. The CDR3 reads CASRDRTFNTEAFF. The DNA for the CDR3 is TGTGCCAGCAGGGATAGGACATTCAACACTGAAGCTTTCTTT.

In its sample, this clone was seen once. The chain recombines TRBV6-6 with TRBJ1-1; TRBD1 is a possible D gene (5 bases). The CDR3 extends over 13 amino acids. Trimming took 2 bases from V and 11 from J, leaving 15 bases between them. Germline CDR1 and CDR2: MNHNY and SVGAGI (reference sequence). This CDR3 reads CASSYGGGTAAFF. CDR3 nucleotides: TGTGCCAGCAGTTACGGGGGGGGGACGGCGGCTTTCTTT.